This passage covers 19 T cell receptor beta chains from one sample sequenced in a study of T-cell reconstitution after alpha-beta-depleted transplantation in children. This sample's TCRbeta library carried unique molecular identifier barcodes. One entry per CDR3 protein results from TCRdb running MiXCR on the PCR reads. The sample records a few hundred thousand distinct CDR3 sequences, approximately 9.7% being singletons. The starting material was PBMCs from the stem cell graft donor, obtained from the stem cell graft. The receptor source for this set is a human donor who donated a stem cell graft to a child with SCID.

This clonotype was counted many times. The chain uses TRBV5-1 and TRBJ1-2; 8 bases match TRBD1. Germline CDR1 reads SGHRS; CDR2 reads YFSETQ. This CDR3 is built from 14 residues. The junction had 5 bases not matched to a gene; V was cut back by 3 bases and J by 4 bases. The CDR3: CASSWADRGYGYTF. The CDR3 region has the DNA TGCGCCAGCAGCTGGGCTGACAGGGGCTATGGCTACACCTTC.

This clonotype has ten or more counts. This chain joins TRBV5-1 and TRBJ2-2; D is tentatively TRBD1 or TRBD2 (5 bases each). There are 15 residues in the CDR3. In germline, CDR1 is SGHRS, CDR2 YFSETQ. The V gene lost 6 bases and the J gene lost 4 bases, with 16 bases spanning the gap. Written as DNA, the CDR3 is TGCGCCAGCACTGCCACTGGGACCAGCACCGGGGAGCTGTTTTTT. Translated: CASTATGTSTGELFF.

This clonotype was seen at least ten times. J is TRBJ2-1 and V is TRBV29-1, with 14 bases identical to TRBD2. Per the germline V gene, CDR1 is SQVTM and CDR2 is ANQGSEA. The CDR3 contains 18 residues. The junction had 13 bases not matched to a gene; V was cut back by 4 bases and J by 5 bases. The CDR3 nucleotides read TGCAGCGTTGGGTCGGGACTAGCGGGGGTCTTTATAGACAATGAGCAGTTCTTC. Amino acids: CSVGSGLAGVFIDNEQFF.

This clonotype was detected many times. This chain connects TRBV5-1 to TRBJ2-5; TRBD1 agrees at 7 bases. The CDR3 runs to 15 residues. The V gene's germline CDR1 is SGHRS and CDR2 YFSETQ. V shed 0 bases, J shed 1 base, and the junction held 3 bases outside the gene matches. The chain's CDR3 is CASSLEGGPQETQYF. CDR3 nucleotide sequence: TGCGCCAGCAGCTTGGAAGGGGGCCCCCAAGAGACCCAGTACTTC. The complete variable domain, with remaining parts taken from reference TRBV5-1 and TRBJ2-5, reads KAGVTQTPRYLIKTRGQQVTLSCSPISGHRSVSWYQQTPGQGLQFLFEYFSETQRNKGNFPGRFSGRQFSNSRSEMNVSTLELGDSALYLCASSLEGGPQETQYFGPGTRLLVL.

This clonotype occurred once. This chain joins TRBV2 and TRBJ2-5; possibly TRBD1 for D (6 bases). Germline-derived CDR1 and CDR2 are SNHLY and FYNNEI. The V end was cut by 5 bases, the J end by 10 bases, with 17 bases between. The CDR3 extends over 13 amino acids. CDR3 sequence reads: CASSLSVQGIQYF. The CDR3 nucleotides read TGTGCCAGCAGTCTCTCGGTACAGGGTATCCAGTACTTC.

This clonotype showed up just a few times. The chain carries TRBV3-1 and TRBJ1-2; D might be TRBD1 (5 bases). The length of the CDR3 is 16 residues. Germline CDR1 is LGHDT and CDR2 is YNNKEL (reference sequence). V dropped 1 base and J dropped 5 bases, with 17 bases sitting between them. The CDR3 nucleotides are TGTGCCAGCAGCCAAGGATCCGGGACTGTAACTTATGGCTACACCTTC. Residues: CASSQGSGTVTYGYTF.

The sample holds many counts of this clonotype. The chain joins TRBV7-9 to TRBJ1-2; weak D call: TRBD1 (6 bases). Germline CDR1 and CDR2: SEHNR and FQNEAQ (reference sequence). V was pared by 3 bases and J by 6 bases, with 17 bases between. CDR3 size: 15 residues. CDR3 nucleotide sequence: TGTGCCAGCAGCTTGGGGCCGGGGGCGGTACATGGCTACACCTTC. It yields the protein CASSLGPGAVHGYTF.

In its sample, this clonotype was seen many times. This chain connects TRBV2 to TRBJ1-1; perhaps TRBD1 as D (5 bases). The CDR3 is 14 amino acids. From germline, CDR1 is SNHLY and CDR2 FYNNEI. V was cut by 6 bases and J by 1 base, with 12 bases left in between. The CDR3 is CASSGTATNTEAFF. CDR3 coding DNA: TGTGCCAGCAGCGGGACGGCAACGAACACTGAAGCTTTCTTT. The full variable domain, rest sourced from reference TRBV2 and TRBJ1-1, is EPEVTQTPSHQVTQMGQEVILRCVPISNHLYFYWYRQILGQKVEFLVSFYNNEISEKSEIFDDQFSVERPDGSNFTLKIRSTKLEDSAMYFCASSGTATNTEAFFGQGTRLTVV.

This clonotype has at least ten counts. The chain has TRBV5-4 and TRBJ2-1, with D possibly TRBD2 on 6 matching bases. The CDR3 extends over 16 amino acids. V dropped 3 bases and J dropped 8 bases, with 21 bases sitting between them. Germline CDR1 is SGHNT and CDR2 is YYREEE (reference sequence). For the CDR3, the DNA is TGTGCCAGCAGCTCCGGAAGCTTACCTCCGGGGGATGAGCAGTTCTTC. This sequence encodes CASSSGSLPPGDEQFF.

The sample holds many counts of this clonotype. V gene TRBV5-1 combines with J gene TRBJ2-7; 11 bases line up with TRBD2. V was clipped by 0 bases and J by 4 bases; unmatched bases: 3. Germline assignment: CDR1 SGHRS and CDR2 YFSETQ. The CDR3 contains 15 residues. The CDR3 DNA follows: TGCGCCAGCAGCTTGGAGGCTAGCGGGAGGTACGAGCAGTACTTC. Its translation: CASSLEASGRYEQYF.

The rearrangement uses TRBV5-1 and TRBJ1-6, with a weak D call TRBD1 (6 bases). The germline V gene has CDR1 SGHRS and CDR2 YFSETQ. Trimming cost V 4 bases and J 8 bases, with 16 bases left between them. This CDR3 has 15 amino acids. As DNA, the CDR3 is TGCGCCAGCAGCCCGGAAGGGGGAACTGATTCACCCCTCCACTTT. Translating it yields CASSPEGGTDSPLHF.

This clonotype has at least ten counts. This sequence joins TRBV7-2 and TRBJ2-3, with 12 bases lining up with TRBD2. Germline loops: CDR1 SGHTA, CDR2 FQGNSA. Trimming cost V 5 bases and J 7 bases; bases outside gene matches: 10. The CDR3 runs to 16 residues. CDR3 DNA: TGTGCCAGCAGCCCCCACTTACTAGCGGGGGGAAATACGCAGTATTTT. Translating gives CASSPHLLAGGNTQYF.

This clonotype was observed many times. This sequence joins TRBV5-1 and TRBJ2-7; D may correspond to TRBD1 or TRBD2 (7 bases each). This CDR3 has 14 residues. Trimming left V 3 bases short and J 2 bases short, with 12 bases between. Germline values: CDR1 SGHRS, CDR2 YFSETQ. CDR3 sequence: CASSSSGGAYEQYF. CDR3 nucleotides: TGCGCCAGCAGCTCCTCAGGGGGGGCCTACGAGCAGTACTTC.

This clonotype was found many times. The chain employs TRBV2 and TRBJ2-6, with TRBD2 as a possible D gene (5 bases). This CDR3 has 18 amino acids. V was pared by 3 bases and J by 0 bases, with 15 bases between. Germline lookup yields CDR1 SNHLY and CDR2 FYNNEI. CDR3 loop: CASSDGLAFSSGANVLTF. DNA for the CDR3: TGTGCCAGCAGTGACGGTCTAGCTTTTAGCTCTGGGGCCAACGTCCTGACTTTC.

The table lists this clonotype with many counts. This chain links TRBV20-1 with TRBJ1-1; D gene unclear. Germline V gene sequence: CDR1 DFQATT, CDR2 SNEGSKA (reference sequence). The V gene lost 2 bases and the J gene lost 6 bases, with 10 bases spanning the gap. The CDR3 loop spans 12 amino acids. The CDR3 loop is CSARTLAAEAFF. The CDR3 DNA sequence: TGCAGTGCTAGAACCCTGGCGGCTGAAGCTTTCTTT.

This clonotype was observed many times. V gene TRBV7-2 combines with J gene TRBJ2-7; 8 bases agree with TRBD2. J was trimmed by 2 bases and V by 3 bases; bases with no gene match: 6. The V gene's germline CDR1 is SGHTA and CDR2 FQGNSA. The CDR3 is 15 residues long. The CDR3 loop is CASSLRAGVTYEQYF. In DNA, the CDR3 is TGTGCCAGCAGCTTGAGAGCGGGGGTTACCTACGAGCAGTACTTC.

This chain links TRBV28 with TRBJ2-5; perhaps TRBD1 as D (6 bases). Trimming shortened V by 1 base and J by 5 bases, and 20 bases separated the two germline ends. The CDR3 consists of 17 residues. CDR1 MDHEN and CDR2 SYDVKM come from the germline V gene. The CDR3: CASSLFRQVARPETQYF. CDR3 in DNA: TGTGCCAGCAGTTTATTTAGACAGGTAGCTAGGCCGGAGACCCAGTACTTC.

This clonotype was detected ten times or more. CDR3 coding DNA: TGTGCCAGCAGTTTTGTGGGGGCAACTAATGAAAAACTGTTTTTT. It yields the protein CASSFVGATNEKLFF. The V gene is TRBV12-3 or TRBV12-4, the J gene TRBJ1-4, with D perhaps matching TRBD1 (5 bases). Between the trimmed V and J ends, which lost 3 bases and 0 bases, there was a span of 8 bases. The CDR3 spans 15 residues.

Ten or more counts support this clonotype. The chain combines TRBV5-1 with TRBJ2-3; D is unclear. Germline-derived CDR1 and CDR2 are SGHRS and YFSETQ. V lost 5 bases and J 0 bases, leaving 10 bases between the germline ends. This CDR3 spans 14 amino acids. In nucleotides, the CDR3 is TGCGCCAGCAGTGGGTCGGAGAGCACAGATACGCAGTATTTT. It is translated as CASSGSESTDTQYF. Looking up the rest from reference TRBV5-1 and TRBJ2-3 gives the full variable domain: KAGVTQTPRYLIKTRGQQVTLSCSPISGHRSVSWYQQTPGQGLQFLFEYFSETQRNKGNFPGRFSGRQFSNSRSEMNVSTLELGDSALYLCASSGSESTDTQYFGPGTRLTVL.